The 6 T cell receptor beta chains below all came from one sample that was sequenced in a study of human T cells and chemical hapten exposure. Blood, whole and unfractionated, served as the source for total RNA extraction. It was the library that attached unique molecular identifiers to individual cDNA molecules. TCRdb independently ran MiXCR on the reads; one entry per CDR3 protein. The sample has 95,000 to 150,000 distinct CDR3 sequences, about 8.9% seen once. The sequenced sample consisted of whole blood. All receptors come from a human donor in good health. Some clones in this sample may be carry-over from other donors' samples.

In this sample, this clonotype turned up many times. The chain links TRBV6-5 to TRBJ1-5; the match to TRBD1 covers 7 bases. With 6 bases clipped from V and 0 bases from J, the junction kept 5 bases outside the gene matches. Germline CDR1 reads MNHEY; CDR2 reads SVGAGI. The CDR3 spans 15 residues. CDR3 loop: CASSLDRNSNQPQHF. The DNA of the CDR3 is TGTGCCAGCAGCCTGGACAGGAATAGCAATCAGCCCCAGCATTTT.

V is TRBV5-8 and J is TRBJ2-1, with a tentative D call TRBD2 (5 bases). V was shortened by 2 bases and J by 9 bases, with 12 bases between the two germline ends. Germline lookup yields CDR1 SGHTS and CDR2 YDEGEE. This CDR3 has 13 residues. CDR3 coding DNA: TGTGCCAGCAGCTTTCGGGGAATCAGTGAGCAGTTCTTC. Amino acids: CASSFRGISEQFF.

Only a few counts were recorded for this clonotype. This sequence joins TRBV2 and TRBJ2-1; D ambiguous. CDR1 and CDR2 from the germline V gene are SNHLY and FYNNEI. This CDR3 is built from 17 residues. Between the trimmed V and J ends, which lost 0 bases and 5 bases, there was a span of 17 bases. For the CDR3, the DNA is TGTGCCAGCAGTGAAGCTGGTGGACCACCGATAAACAATGAGCAGTTCTTC. Translating gives CASSEAGGPPINNEQFF. Using reference TRBV2 and TRBJ2-1 for the parts outside the CDR3, the full variable domain is EPEVTQTPSHQVTQMGQEVILRCVPISNHLYFYWYRQILGQKVEFLVSFYNNEISEKSEIFDDQFSVERPDGSNFTLKIRSTKLEDSAMYFCASSEAGGPPINNEQFFGPGTRLTVL.

V and J are TRBV10-3 and TRBJ2-7; D gene uncertain. The CDR3 loop spans 13 amino acids. Per the germline V gene, CDR1 is ENHRY and CDR2 is SYGVKD. Trimming took off 2 bases at V and 7 bases at J, with 12 bases between the two ends. Here the CDR3 DNA reads TGTGCCATCAGTGAGGTGGGTCCTGGGGAGCAGTACTTC. Translating gives CAISEVGPGEQYF.

In this sample, this clonotype turned up many times. The chain is built from TRBV2 and TRBJ1-5; D uncertain. Germline CDR1 SNHLY, CDR2 FYNNEI. V lost 7 bases and J 3 bases, leaving 16 bases between the germline ends. The CDR3 is 15 residues long. The CDR3: CASTDRGGYNQPQHF. The CDR3 bases are TGTGCCAGCACAGATCGAGGAGGGTACAATCAGCCCCAGCATTTT.

As to this clonotype: This may be a read error: a much more frequent sequence differs by one nucleotide. The chain joins TRBV15 to TRBJ1-4, with D possibly matching TRBD1 (5 bases). From germline, CDR1 is LNHNV and CDR2 YYDKDF (reference sequence). This CDR3 is 14 amino acids long. The CDR3 DNA is TGTGTCACCAGCAGCGGGACGGATAATGAAAAACTGTTTTTT. It specifies CVTSSGTDNEKLFF.